This TCR beta chain emerged from a study of T cell repertoires in cytomegalovirus infection. Overall study: Newly reported HLA-C-restricted and thoroughly characterized HLA-B-restricted CMV epitopes were employed.

Germline CDR1 is SEHNR and CDR2 is FQNEAQ (reference sequence). This CDR3 has 16 residues. Trimming cost V 4 bases and J 3 bases; bases outside gene matches: 10. A word on this clonotype: Antigen specificity is unknown.

TCRdb fed the reads into MiXCR, producing one record per CDR3 protein. Of some 700,000 distinct CDR3 sequences detected, around a third appear once; the ten largest clones hold 15% to 20%. The source material was cultured PBMCs, sampled from culture after CMV antigen stimulation. V is TRBV7-9 and J is TRBJ2-7, with TRBD1 identical over 9 bases. The sequence was collected from a human donor in good health (CMV status not recorded). Some clones in this sample may be carry-over from other donors' samples. The CDR3 nucleotides read TGTGCCAGCAGCTCGGACAGGGGAACCCTTATCTACGAGCAGTACTTC. It specifies CASSSDRGTLIYEQYF.